A single sample is the source of the 25 T cell receptor beta chains below, sequenced in a study of blood T cells in healthy people across ages. Next came a second PCR, run for about 7 to 11 cycles, which used a sample-barcoded 5' primer along with a J-beta primer mix. TCRdb re-called the 5' RACE reads through MiXCR, storing one row per CDR3 protein. This table holds 700,000 to 1,000,000 distinct CDR3 sequences, roughly 44% found once. The specimen was blood. The receptors stem from a man aged 60 to 75 in good health.

The rearrangement joins TRBV12-3 or TRBV12-4 to TRBJ2-3; TRBD1 is a possible D gene (6 bases). This CDR3 is built from 15 residues. V was cut by 7 bases and J by 2 bases, with 16 bases left in between. CDR3: CASTLQGGATDTQYF. DNA for the CDR3: TGTGCCAGCACCCTCCAAGGGGGTGCCACAGATACGCAGTATTTT.

This chain joins TRBV7-8 and TRBJ2-2, with D tentatively TRBD2 (6 bases). From germline, CDR1 is SGHVS and CDR2 FQNEAQ. The CDR3 is 18 amino acids. Trimming pared 0 bases from V and 0 bases from J, leaving 14 bases between. CDR3 region: CASSLAREAVTNTGELFF. The CDR3 coding sequence is TGTGCCAGCAGCTTAGCGAGGGAGGCGGTTACGAACACCGGGGAGCTGTTTTTT.

This clonotype appeared once. The chain has TRBV5-1 and TRBJ1-2; 8 positions match TRBD1. The junction had 9 bases not matched to a gene; V was cut back by 6 bases and J by 11 bases. The germline CDR1 and CDR2 sequences are SGHRS and YFSETQ. The CDR3 spans 12 residues. CDR3 sequence (DNA): TGCGCCAGCACGCAAACGACAGGGGCGTACACCTTC. This gives the protein CASTQTTGAYTF.

This clonotype was observed a single time. J is TRBJ2-5 and V is TRBV5-1, with no clear D. The CDR3 covers 14 residues. Germline V gives CDR1 SGHRS, CDR2 YFSETQ. Trimming cost V 0 bases and J 5 bases, with 11 bases left between them. CDR3 sequence reads: CASSLEGYPETQYF. The CDR3 DNA is TGCGCCAGCAGCTTGGAGGGCTACCCGGAGACCCAGTACTTC.

The chain has TRBV7-8 and TRBJ1-5; perhaps TRBD1 as D (6 bases). The germline CDR1 and CDR2 sequences are SGHVS and FQNEAQ. Trimming took off 5 bases at V and 5 bases at J, with 16 bases between the two ends. There are 15 residues in the CDR3. CDR3 region: CASSPPGTWDQPQHF. The CDR3 DNA follows: TGTGCCAGCAGCCCACCGGGGACATGGGATCAGCCCCAGCATTTT.

This clonotype was observed a few times. The rearrangement uses TRBV3-1 and TRBJ2-7; D gene ambiguous. V lost 3 bases to trimming and J lost 1 base, with 7 bases between them. The CDR3 extends over 13 amino acids. From germline, CDR1 is LGHDT and CDR2 YNNKEL (reference sequence). The CDR3 sequence: CASSHLDSYEQYF. CDR3 nucleotide sequence: TGTGCCAGCAGCCATTTAGATTCCTACGAGCAGTACTTC.

The chain couples TRBV10-3 to TRBJ2-7, with TRBD2 as a possible D gene (6 bases). This CDR3 is built from 14 residues. V lost 8 bases, J lost 7 bases, and 21 bases lay in between. Germline lookup yields CDR1 ENHRY and CDR2 SYGVKD. CDR3 protein: CAISLKAGPLEQYF. The DNA of the CDR3 is TGTGCCATCTCCCTGAAGGCGGGACCCTTGGAGCAGTACTTC.

The table lists this clonotype with a few counts. CDR3 nucleotide sequence: TGCAGTGCTAGGGCTAGCGGGGGGCAAGAGACCCAGTACTTC. It specifies CSARASGGQETQYF. The rearrangement uses TRBV20-1 and TRBJ2-5; 11 positions agree with TRBD2. The CDR3 loop spans 14 amino acids. V trimming: 3 bases; J trimming: 2 bases; junction bases outside the gene matches: 2. Germline V gene lookup returns CDR1 DFQATT and CDR2 SNEGSKA (reference sequence).

This clonotype was recorded many times. The chain couples TRBV14 to TRBJ2-5; D may be TRBD1 or TRBD2 (5 bases each). The CDR3 is 15 residues long. Germline V gene sequence: CDR1 SGHDN, CDR2 FVKESK. V was pared by 4 bases and J by 3 bases, with 15 bases between. The chain's CDR3 is CASSRGAIREETQYF. CDR3 sequence (DNA): TGTGCCAGCAGCCGAGGGGCCATTCGGGAAGAGACCCAGTACTTC.

The V and J genes are TRBV7-2 and TRBJ2-7; D is possibly TRBD2 (5 bases). Trimming cost V 1 base and J 4 bases, with 17 bases left between them. The CDR3 contains 16 residues. Germline CDR1 reads SGHTA; CDR2 reads FQGNSA. The CDR3 here is CASSLELVGRGYEQYF. The CDR3 nucleotides are TGTGCCAGCAGCTTAGAACTGGTGGGGAGAGGTTACGAGCAGTACTTC.

The rearrangement uses TRBV9 and TRBJ1-1; a weak D match, TRBD1 (5 bases). CDR3 size: 14 residues. V was cut by 3 bases and J by 5 bases, with 14 bases left in between. The germline gives CDR1 SGDLS, CDR2 YYNGEE. The CDR3 spells CASSGLGGMTEAFF. The CDR3 DNA reads as TGTGCCAGCAGCGGGCTGGGGGGGATGACTGAAGCTTTCTTT.

The gene calls are TRBV30 and TRBJ2-1; tentative D call: TRBD2 (6 bases). V was clipped by 5 bases and J by 6 bases, with 17 bases between them. The CDR3 has 14 amino acids. From germline, CDR1 is GTSNPN and CDR2 SVGIG (reference sequence). CDR3 coding DNA: TGTGCCTGGGGAATAGGGTCGGGAGCCAATGAGCAGTTCTTC. Protein sequence: CAWGIGSGANEQFF.

This clonotype has just a few counts. V usage is TRBV5-1 and J usage is TRBJ2-3; 7 nucleotides align to TRBD1. From germline, CDR1 is SGHRS and CDR2 YFSETQ. Trimming cost V 4 bases and J 2 bases; bases outside gene matches: 4. This CDR3 contains 14 residues. The CDR3 coding sequence is TGCGCCAGCAGCGGGGACAGAGTCACAGATACGCAGTATTTT. Protein product: CASSGDRVTDTQYF.

The chain carries TRBV28 and TRBJ1-5; no definite D call. Trimming took off 7 bases at V and 1 base at J, with 14 bases between the two ends. CDR3 size: 15 residues. Looked up from germline, CDR1 is MDHEN and CDR2 is SYDVKM. The DNA for the CDR3 is TGTGCCAGCACCCTAGCGCGGTGGAGCAATCAGCCCCAGCATTTT. Its protein is CASTLARWSNQPQHF. Full variable domain (remainder filled in from reference TRBV28 and TRBJ1-5): DVKVTQSSRYLVKRTGEKVFLECVQDMDHENMFWYRQDPGLGLRLIYFSYDVKMKEKGDIPEGYSVSREKKERFSLILESASTNQTSMYLCASTLARWSNQPQHFGDGTRLSIL.

This clonotype has just a few counts. The chain links TRBV4-1 to TRBJ2-1; 8 nucleotides align to TRBD1. The trim removed 0 bases at V and 4 bases at J, leaving 5 bases unmatched. Per germline, CDR1 MGHRA and CDR2 YSYEKL. The CDR3 totals 16 residues. CDR3 nucleotide sequence: TGCGCCAGCAGCCAAGATGCCAGGGGGCGATACAATGAGCAGTTCTTC. Its translation: CASSQDARGRYNEQFF.

This clonotype was observed a handful of times. The rearrangement uses TRBV7-6 and TRBJ2-6; the D gene could be TRBD1 or TRBD2 (5 bases each). Germline V gene data show CDR1 as SGHVS and CDR2 as FNYEAQ. With 5 bases removed from V and 5 bases from J, the gap between germline ends came to 13 bases. The CDR3 contains 15 residues. As DNA, the CDR3 is TGTGCCAGCAGCACCCGGGACCCACGGGCCAACGTCCTGACTTTC. Protein sequence: CASSTRDPRANVLTF.

The rearrangement joins TRBV4-3 to TRBJ2-7; TRBD1 agrees at 8 bases. Germline V gene sequence: CDR1 LGHNA, CDR2 YSLEER. V was clipped by 0 bases and J by 2 bases; unmatched bases: 3. CDR3 size: 15 residues. The CDR3 coding sequence is TGCGCCAGCAGCCAAGATCGGACAGGGACCTACGAGCAGTACTTC. Encoded protein: CASSQDRTGTYEQYF.

This clonotype has more than one count but fewer than ten. This chain connects TRBV6-6 to TRBJ1-1; D not resolved. V shed 4 bases and J shed 1 base, with 7 bases lying between them. The germline gives CDR1 MNHNY, CDR2 SVGAGI (reference sequence). The CDR3 consists of 13 residues. CDR3 region: CASSFVENTEAFF. CDR3 in DNA: TGTGCCAGCAGTTTCGTAGAGAACACTGAAGCTTTCTTT.

This clonotype appeared a few times. This rearrangement joins TRBV25-1 to TRBJ1-2; D perhaps matches TRBD1 (6 bases). This CDR3 is 13 amino acids long. Germline CDR1 is MGHDK and CDR2 is SYGVNS. The V end was cut by 6 bases, the J end by 8 bases, with 16 bases between. CDR3 nucleotides: TGTGCCAGCAGAGACGGGGCAGGGGCCGGCTACACCTTC. Its translation is CASRDGAGAGYTF.

Regarding this clonotype: One end of the junction fails to match germline, which may point to a read error. The chain couples TRBV6-5 to TRBJ2-1; TRBD1 aligns across 11 bases. CDR3 length: 17 amino acids. CDR1 is MNHEY, CDR2 SVGAGI, per germline. The DNA for the CDR3 is TGTGCCAACAGTTACGATCCGGGACAGGGGGTGTACAATGAGCAGTTCTTC. Translation gives CANSYDPGQGVYNEQFF.

CDR3 sequence (DNA): TGTGCCACGGGGATGACAGGCCCGGATACGCAGTATTTT. Residues: CATGMTGPDTQYF. The chain has TRBV24-1 and TRBJ2-3; TRBD1 is a possible D gene (6 bases). The CDR3 contains 13 residues. Per the germline V gene, CDR1 is KGHDR and CDR2 is SFDVKD. The V end lost 10 bases, the J end lost 6 bases, and 16 bases lay between the germline ends.

The V and J genes are TRBV7-2 and TRBJ2-3; D possibly corresponds to TRBD1 (5 bases). The germline CDR1 and CDR2 sequences are SGHTA and FQGNSA. There are 15 residues in the CDR3. V dropped 4 bases and J dropped 8 bases, with 19 bases sitting between them. This CDR3 reads CASSSARGTVVTQYF. Here the CDR3 DNA reads TGTGCCAGCAGCTCAGCAAGGGGAACGGTTGTTACGCAGTATTTT.

This chain joins TRBV7-3 and TRBJ1-4, with D possibly being TRBD1 (5 bases). The V and J ends lost 3 bases and 5 bases respectively, with 25 bases between them. This CDR3 spans 19 amino acids. CDR1 is SGHTA and CDR2 is FQGTGA in the germline V gene. In DNA, the CDR3 is TGTGCCAGCAGCTTCCCCAGGGATGCCGATGCCATTTCGAATGAAAAACTGTTTTTT. This translates into CASSFPRDADAISNEKLFF.

This clonotype was detected a few times. V is TRBV20-1 and J is TRBJ1-5; possible D gene TRBD1, 6 bases. The V end lost 2 bases, the J end lost 11 bases, and 19 bases lay between the germline ends. The germline V gene encodes CDR1 DFQATT and CDR2 SNEGSKA (reference sequence). The CDR3 has 14 residues. The CDR3 reads CSARRSADSKAQHF. The CDR3 nucleotides are TGCAGTGCTAGAAGGTCTGCGGACAGTAAGGCCCAGCATTTT.

The V and J genes are TRBV27 and TRBJ2-5; D is perhaps TRBD1 or TRBD2 (6 bases each). Between the trimmed V and J ends, which lost 9 bases and 3 bases, there was a span of 20 bases. CDR1 and CDR2 (germline): MNHEY, SMNVEV (reference sequence). The CDR3 runs to 15 residues. The CDR3 bases are TGTGCCAGTCAGCGTTTCGGGGGCGCGGAAGAGACCCAGTACTTC. It codes for CASQRFGGAEETQYF.